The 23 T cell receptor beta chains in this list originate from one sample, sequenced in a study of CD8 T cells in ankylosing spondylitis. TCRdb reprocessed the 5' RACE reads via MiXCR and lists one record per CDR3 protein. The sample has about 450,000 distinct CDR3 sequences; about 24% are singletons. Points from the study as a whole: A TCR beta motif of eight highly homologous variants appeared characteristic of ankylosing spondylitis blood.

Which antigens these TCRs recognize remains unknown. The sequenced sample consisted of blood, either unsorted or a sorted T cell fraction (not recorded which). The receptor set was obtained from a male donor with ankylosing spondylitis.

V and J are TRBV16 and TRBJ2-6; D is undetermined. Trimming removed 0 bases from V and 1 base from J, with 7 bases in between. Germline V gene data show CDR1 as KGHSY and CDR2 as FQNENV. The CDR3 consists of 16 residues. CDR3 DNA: TGTGCCAGCAGCCAATCGATAGATTCTGGGGCCAACGTCCTGACTTTC. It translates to CASSQSIDSGANVLTF. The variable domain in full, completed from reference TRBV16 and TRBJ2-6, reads GEEVAQTPKHLVRGEGQKAKLYCAPIKGHSYVFWYQQVLKNEFKFLISFQNENVFDETGMPKERFSAKCLPNSPCSLEIQATKLEDSAVYFCASSQSIDSGANVLTFGAGSRLTVL.

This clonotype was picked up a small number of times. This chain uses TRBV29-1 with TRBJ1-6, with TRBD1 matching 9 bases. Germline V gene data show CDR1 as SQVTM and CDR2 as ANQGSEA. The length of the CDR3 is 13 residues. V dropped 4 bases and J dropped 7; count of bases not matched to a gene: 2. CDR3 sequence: CSVATGGNSPLHF. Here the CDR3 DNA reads TGCAGCGTTGCGACAGGGGGAAATTCACCCCTCCACTTT.

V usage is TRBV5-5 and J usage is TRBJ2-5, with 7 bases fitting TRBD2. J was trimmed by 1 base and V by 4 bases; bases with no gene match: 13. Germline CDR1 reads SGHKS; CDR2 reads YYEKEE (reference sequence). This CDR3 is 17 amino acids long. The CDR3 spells CASSGISGTTFQETQYF. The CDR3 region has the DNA TGTGCCAGCAGCGGTATTTCCGGGACTACGTTCCAAGAGACCCAGTACTTC.

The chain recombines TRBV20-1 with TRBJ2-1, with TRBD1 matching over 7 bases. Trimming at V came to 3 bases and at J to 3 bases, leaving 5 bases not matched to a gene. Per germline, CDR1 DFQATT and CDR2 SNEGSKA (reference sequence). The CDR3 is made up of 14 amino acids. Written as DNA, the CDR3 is TGCAGTGCTAGCCGGGACAGACTCTACAATGAGCAGTTCTTC. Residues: CSASRDRLYNEQFF.

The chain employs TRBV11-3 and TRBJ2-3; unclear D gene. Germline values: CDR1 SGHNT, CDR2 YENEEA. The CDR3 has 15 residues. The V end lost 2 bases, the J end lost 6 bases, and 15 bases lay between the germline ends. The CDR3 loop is CASSLNVYDRDTQYF. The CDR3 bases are TGTGCCAGCAGCTTAAATGTCTACGATCGGGATACGCAGTATTTT.

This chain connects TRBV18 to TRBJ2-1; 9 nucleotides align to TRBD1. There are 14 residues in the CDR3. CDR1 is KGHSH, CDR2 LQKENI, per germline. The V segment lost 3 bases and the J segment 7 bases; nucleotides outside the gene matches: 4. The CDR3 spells CASSPRTGENEQFF. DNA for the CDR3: TGTGCCAGCTCACCCCGGACAGGGGAGAATGAGCAGTTCTTC. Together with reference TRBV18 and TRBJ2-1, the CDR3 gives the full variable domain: NAGVMQNPRHLVRRRGQEARLRCSPMKGHSHVYWYRQLPEEGLKFMVYLQKENIIDESGMPKERFSAEFPKEGPSILRIQQVVRGDSAAYFCASSPRTGENEQFFGPGTRLTVL.

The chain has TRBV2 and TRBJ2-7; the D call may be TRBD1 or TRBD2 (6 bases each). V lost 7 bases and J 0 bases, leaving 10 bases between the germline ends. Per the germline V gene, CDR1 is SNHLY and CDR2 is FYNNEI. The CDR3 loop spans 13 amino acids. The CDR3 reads CASKGGNSYEQYF. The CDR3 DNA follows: TGTGCCAGCAAGGGGGGTAACTCCTACGAGCAGTACTTC.

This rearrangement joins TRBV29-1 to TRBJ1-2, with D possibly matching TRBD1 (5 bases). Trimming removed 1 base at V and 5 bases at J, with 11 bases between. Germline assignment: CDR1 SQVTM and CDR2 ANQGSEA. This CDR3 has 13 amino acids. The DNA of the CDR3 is TGCAGCGTTGAAGCTCGGGACGGATATGGCTACACCTTC. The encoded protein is CSVEARDGYGYTF.

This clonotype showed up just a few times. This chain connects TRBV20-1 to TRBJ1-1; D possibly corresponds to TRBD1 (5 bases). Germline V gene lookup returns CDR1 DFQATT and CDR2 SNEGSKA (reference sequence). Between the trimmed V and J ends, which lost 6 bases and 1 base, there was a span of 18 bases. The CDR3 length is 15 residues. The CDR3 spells CSASGQGIGNTEAFF. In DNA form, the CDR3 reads TGCAGTGCGAGCGGGCAGGGCATAGGGAACACTGAAGCTTTCTTT.

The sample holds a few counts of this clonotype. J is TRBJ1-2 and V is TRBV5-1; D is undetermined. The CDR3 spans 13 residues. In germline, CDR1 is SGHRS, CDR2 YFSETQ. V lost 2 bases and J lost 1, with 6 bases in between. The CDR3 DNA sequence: TGCGCCAGCAGCTTCGAGGATAACTATGGCTACACCTTC. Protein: CASSFEDNYGYTF.

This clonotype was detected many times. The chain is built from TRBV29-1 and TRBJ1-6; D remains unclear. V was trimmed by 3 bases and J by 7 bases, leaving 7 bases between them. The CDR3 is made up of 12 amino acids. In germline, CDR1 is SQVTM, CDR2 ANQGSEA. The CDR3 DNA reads TGCAGCGTTGACGGACCAAATTCACCCCTCCACTTT. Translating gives CSVDGPNSPLHF.

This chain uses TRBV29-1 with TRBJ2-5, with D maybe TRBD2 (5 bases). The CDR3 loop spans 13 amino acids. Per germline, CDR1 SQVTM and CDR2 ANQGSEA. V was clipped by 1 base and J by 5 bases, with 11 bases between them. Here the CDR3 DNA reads TGCAGCGTTGAAGGACTAACGGGGGAGACCCAGTACTTC. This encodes CSVEGLTGETQYF. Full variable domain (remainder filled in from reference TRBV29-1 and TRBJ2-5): SAVISQKPSRDICQRGTSLTIQCQVDSQVTMMFWYRQQPGQSLTLIATANQGSEATYESGFVIDKFPISRPNLTFSTLTVSNMSPEDSSIYLCSVEGLTGETQYFGPGTRLLVL.

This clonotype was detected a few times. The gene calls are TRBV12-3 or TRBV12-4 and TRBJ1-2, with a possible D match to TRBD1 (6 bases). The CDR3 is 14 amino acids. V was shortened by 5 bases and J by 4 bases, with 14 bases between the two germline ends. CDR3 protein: CASSPRGRGYGYTF. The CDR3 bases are TGTGCCAGCAGTCCCCGGGGGCGGGGCTATGGCTACACCTTC.

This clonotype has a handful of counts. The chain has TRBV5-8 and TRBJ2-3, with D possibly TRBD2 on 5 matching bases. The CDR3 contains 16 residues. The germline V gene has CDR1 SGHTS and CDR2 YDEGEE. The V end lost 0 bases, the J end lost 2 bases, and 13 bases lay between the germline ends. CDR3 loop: CASSLAGLAPTDTQYF. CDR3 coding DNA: TGTGCCAGCAGCTTGGCCGGGCTAGCTCCCACAGATACGCAGTATTTT.

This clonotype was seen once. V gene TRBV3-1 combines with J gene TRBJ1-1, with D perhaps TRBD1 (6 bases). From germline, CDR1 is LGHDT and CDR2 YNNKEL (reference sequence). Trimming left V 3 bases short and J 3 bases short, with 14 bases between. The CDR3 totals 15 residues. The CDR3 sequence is CASSHFTGRDTEAFF. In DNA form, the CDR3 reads TGTGCCAGCAGCCATTTCACAGGGAGGGACACTGAAGCTTTCTTT.

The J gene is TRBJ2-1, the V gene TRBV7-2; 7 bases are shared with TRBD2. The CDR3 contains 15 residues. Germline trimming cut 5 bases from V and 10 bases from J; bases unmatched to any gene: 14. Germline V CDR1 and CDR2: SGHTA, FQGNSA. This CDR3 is CASSNASGSWGEQFF. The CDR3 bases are TGTGCCAGCAGCAACGCTAGCGGTTCATGGGGGGAGCAGTTCTTC.

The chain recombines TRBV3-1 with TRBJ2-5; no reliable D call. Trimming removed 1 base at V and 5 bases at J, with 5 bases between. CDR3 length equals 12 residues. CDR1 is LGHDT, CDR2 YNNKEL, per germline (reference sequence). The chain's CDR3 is CASSQGAETQYF. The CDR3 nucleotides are TGTGCCAGCAGCCAAGGGGCCGAGACCCAGTACTTC.

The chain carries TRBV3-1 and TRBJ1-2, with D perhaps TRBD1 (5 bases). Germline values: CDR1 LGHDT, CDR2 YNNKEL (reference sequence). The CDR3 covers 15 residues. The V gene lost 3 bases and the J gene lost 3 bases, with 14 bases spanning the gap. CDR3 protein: CASSHMGLGDYGYTF. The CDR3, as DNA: TGTGCCAGCAGCCACATGGGACTGGGGGACTATGGCTACACCTTC.

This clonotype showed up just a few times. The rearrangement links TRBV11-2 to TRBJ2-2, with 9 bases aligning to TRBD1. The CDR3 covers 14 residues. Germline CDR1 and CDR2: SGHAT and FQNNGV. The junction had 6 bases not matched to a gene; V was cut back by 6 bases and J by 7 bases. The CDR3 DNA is TGTGCCAGCAGTCTTACAGGGGGCGGCGGGGAGCTGTTTTTT. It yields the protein CASSLTGGGGELFF.

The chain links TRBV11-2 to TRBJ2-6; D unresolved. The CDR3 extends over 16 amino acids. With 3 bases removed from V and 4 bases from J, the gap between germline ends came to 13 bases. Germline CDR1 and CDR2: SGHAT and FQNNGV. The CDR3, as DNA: TGTGCCAGCAGCTTCGGATTGAGTTCAGGGGCCAACGTCCTGACTTTC. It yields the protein CASSFGLSSGANVLTF. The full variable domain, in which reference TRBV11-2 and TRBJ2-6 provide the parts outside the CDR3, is EAGVAQSPRYKIIEKRQSVAFWCNPISGHATLYWYQQILGQGPKLLIQFQNNGVVDDSQLPKDRFSAERLKGVDSTLKIQPAKLEDSAVYLCASSFGLSSGANVLTFGAGSRLTVL.

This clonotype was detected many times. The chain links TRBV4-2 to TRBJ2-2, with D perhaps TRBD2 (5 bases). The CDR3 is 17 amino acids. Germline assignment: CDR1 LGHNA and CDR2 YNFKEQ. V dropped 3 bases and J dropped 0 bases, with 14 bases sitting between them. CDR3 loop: CASSQMPAASNTGELFF. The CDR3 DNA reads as TGTGCCAGCAGCCAGATGCCAGCGGCCTCGAACACCGGGGAGCTGTTTTTT.

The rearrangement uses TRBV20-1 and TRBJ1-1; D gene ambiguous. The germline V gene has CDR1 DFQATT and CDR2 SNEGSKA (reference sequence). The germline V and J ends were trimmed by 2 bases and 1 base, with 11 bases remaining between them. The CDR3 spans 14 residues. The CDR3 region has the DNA TGCAGTGCTAGACCGGGGTCGGGGAACACTGAAGCTTTCTTT. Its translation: CSARPGSGNTEAFF.

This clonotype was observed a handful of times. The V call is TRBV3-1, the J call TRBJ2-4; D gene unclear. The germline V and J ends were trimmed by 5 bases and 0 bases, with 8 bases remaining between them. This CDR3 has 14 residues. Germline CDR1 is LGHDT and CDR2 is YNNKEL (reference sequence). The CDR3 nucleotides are TGTGCCAGCAGCTCCGATATAGCCAAAAACATTCAGTACTTC. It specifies CASSSDIAKNIQYF.